The 11 T cell receptor beta chains reported below all come from one sample, sequenced in a study of identical twins. Via MiXCR, TCRdb re-called the 5' RACE reads, giving one row per CDR3 protein. The table records 1.5 million to 2 million distinct CDR3 sequences, about 31% of them present only once. Sequenced: cord blood. The origin of the receptors is a newborn girl in good health.

In its sample, this clonotype was seen a few times. This chain links TRBV20-1 with TRBJ2-7, with TRBD2 identical over 10 bases. V lost 5 bases and J lost 3; bases outside the gene matches: 10. Germline-derived CDR1 and CDR2 are DFQATT and SNEGSKA (reference sequence). This CDR3 contains 15 residues. CDR3 residues: CSAVPGTSVSYEQYF. CDR3 coding DNA: TGCAGTGCTGTCCCCGGGACTAGCGTAAGCTACGAGCAGTACTTC.

This chain uses TRBV12-3 or TRBV12-4 with TRBJ1-2; weak D call: TRBD1 (6 bases). The CDR3 is 14 amino acids. V was pared by 5 bases and J by 2 bases, with 12 bases between. The CDR3 loop reads CASSPSGQNYGYTF. CDR3 bases: TGTGCCAGCAGTCCCAGTGGACAGAACTATGGCTACACCTTC.

V and J are TRBV27 and TRBJ2-7; the match to TRBD1 covers 8 bases. CDR1 and CDR2 from the germline V gene are MNHEY and SMNVEV (reference sequence). Trimming at V came to 6 bases and at J to 2 bases, leaving 9 bases not matched to a gene. The CDR3 is 15 amino acids. CDR3 sequence (DNA): TGTGCCAGCAGACACGCCCCGGACAGGGCCTACGAGCAGTACTTC. It is translated as CASRHAPDRAYEQYF.

This chain connects TRBV27 to TRBJ2-1; D perhaps matches TRBD2 (6 bases). This CDR3 is 15 amino acids long. V lost 3 bases to trimming and J lost 10 bases, with 19 bases between them. From germline, CDR1 is MNHEY and CDR2 SMNVEV (reference sequence). In DNA form, the CDR3 reads TGTGCCAGCAGTTTGTCGGTCGGGACTCCCCTGGAGCAGTTCTTC. It translates to CASSLSVGTPLEQFF.

Comments on this clonotype: A much larger clone lies a single base off, so this may be a read error. DNA for the CDR3: TGCAGTGCTAGAGTAGCGGGAGCAGATACGCAGTATTTT. It encodes CSARVAGADTQYF. The chain uses TRBV20-1 and TRBJ2-3, with 9 bases that match TRBD2. J gave up 4 bases and V 1 base, and 0 bases lay outside the gene matches. The CDR3 is 13 residues long. CDR1 and CDR2 from the germline V gene are DFQATT and SNEGSKA (reference sequence).

This clonotype was found many times. The chain is built from TRBV12-3 or TRBV12-4 and TRBJ2-7; 7 bases line up with TRBD2. The CDR3 extends over 14 amino acids. After removal of 0 bases from V and 7 bases from J, the junction contained 6 bases not matched to a gene. The CDR3 loop is CASSLAGGPNEQYF. CDR3 DNA sequence: TGTGCCAGCAGTTTAGCGGGAGGGCCGAATGAGCAGTACTTC.

The rearrangement joins TRBV10-2 to TRBJ1-2; maybe TRBD1 (5 bases). The V gene's germline CDR1 is WSHSY and CDR2 SAAADI. Trimming stripped 2 bases from V and 4 bases from J, with 17 bases between. The CDR3 is 16 amino acids. The chain's CDR3 is CASSERQGGSTYGYTF. The CDR3 nucleotides read TGCGCCAGCAGTGAGCGGCAGGGCGGTTCGACCTATGGCTACACCTTC.

The genes are TRBV28 and TRBJ2-1, with TRBD2 identical over 12 bases. Unmatched junction bases numbered 5, after V lost 0 bases and J lost 14 bases. The CDR3 contains 14 residues. CDR1 MDHEN and CDR2 SYDVKM come from the germline V gene. This CDR3 reads CASSLWASGREEFF. CDR3 DNA sequence: TGTGCCAGCAGTTTATGGGCTAGCGGGAGGGAAGAGTTCTTC. The entire variable domain, with the rest obtained from reference TRBV28 and TRBJ2-1, is as follows: DVKVTQSSRYLVKRTGEKVFLECVQDMDHENMFWYRQDPGLGLRLIYFSYDVKMKEKGDIPEGYSVSREKKERFSLILESASTNQTSMYLCASSLWASGREEFFGPGTRLTVL.

This clonotype was counted a few times. The rearrangement links TRBV5-1 to TRBJ2-2; TRBD2 aligns across 9 bases. The junction had 4 bases not matched to a gene; V was cut back by 1 base and J by 0 bases. Germline-derived CDR1 and CDR2 are SGHRS and YFSETQ. This CDR3 spans 17 amino acids. Here the CDR3 DNA reads TGCGCCAGCAGCTTGTTGCCTAGCGGGGCGAACACCGGGGAGCTGTTTTTT. The encoded protein is CASSLLPSGANTGELFF.

This clonotype was counted only a few times. This chain joins TRBV7-9 and TRBJ2-1; 11 nucleotides agree with TRBD2. Germline CDR1 and CDR2: SEHNR and FQNEAQ (reference sequence). The CDR3 loop spans 18 amino acids. After removal of 5 bases from V and 0 bases from J, the junction contained 9 bases not matched to a gene. CDR3 nucleotide sequence: TGTGCCAGCAGCGCTTCTAGCGGGAGGTTTAGCTCCTACAATGAGCAGTTCTTC. This sequence encodes CASSASSGRFSSYNEQFF.

This CDR3 reads CASTPQWSDSEVHYTF. CDR3 DNA sequence: TGCGCCAGCACGCCCCAGTGGTCGGACAGCGAAGTTCACTACACCTTC. The gene calls are TRBV4-1 and TRBJ1-2; D might be TRBD1 (6 bases). The CDR3 extends over 16 amino acids. In germline, CDR1 is MGHRA, CDR2 YSYEKL. The germline V and J ends were trimmed by 7 bases and 10 bases, with 28 bases remaining between them.